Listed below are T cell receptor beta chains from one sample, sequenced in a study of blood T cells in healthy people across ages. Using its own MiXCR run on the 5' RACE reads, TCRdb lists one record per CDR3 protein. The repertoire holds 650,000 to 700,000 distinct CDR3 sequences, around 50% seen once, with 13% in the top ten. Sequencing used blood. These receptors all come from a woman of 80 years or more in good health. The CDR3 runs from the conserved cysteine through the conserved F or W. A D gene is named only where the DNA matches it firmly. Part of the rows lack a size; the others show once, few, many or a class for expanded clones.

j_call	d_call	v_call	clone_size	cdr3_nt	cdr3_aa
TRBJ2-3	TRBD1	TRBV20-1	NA	TGCAGTGCCCTGGGACAGGGCACAGATACGCAGTATTTT	CSALGQGTDTQYF
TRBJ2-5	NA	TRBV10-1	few	TGCGCCAGCAGCGCGGGAAGGACAGAGACCCAGTACTTC	CASSAGRTETQYF
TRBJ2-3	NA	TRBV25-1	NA	TGTGCCAGCAGTAACGGGAATACGCAGTATTTT	CASSNGNTQYF
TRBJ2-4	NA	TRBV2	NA	TGTGCCAGCAGTGCCCGCAGGGTCGACAGAGCCAAAAACATTCAGTACTTC	CASSARRVDRAKNIQYF
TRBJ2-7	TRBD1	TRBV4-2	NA	TGTGCCAGCAGCCAGGCCGGGACAGCCACCTACGAGCAGTACTTC	CASSQAGTATYEQYF
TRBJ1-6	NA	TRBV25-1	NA	TGTGCCAGCAGTGACATGGTTTCACCCCTCCACTTT	CASSDMVSPLHF
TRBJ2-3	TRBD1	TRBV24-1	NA	TGTGCCACCAAGCACTGGACAGGGGGCGATACGCAGTATTTT	CATKHWTGGDTQYF
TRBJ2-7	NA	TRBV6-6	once	TGTGCCAGCAGTTACCCGGGCGGAGGCGATGAGCAGTACTTC	CASSYPGGGDEQYF
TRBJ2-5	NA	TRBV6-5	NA	TGTGCCAGGGGAGAGCGCCCCTTGGGTGAGCAGTACTTC	CARGERPLGEQYF
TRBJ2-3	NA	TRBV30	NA	TGTGCCTGGAGTGCAAGGGGCACAGATACGCAGTATTTT	CAWSARGTDTQYF
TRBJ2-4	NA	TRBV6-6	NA	TGTGCCAGCAGTTACCCATCCACGGAGCAGTACTTC	CASSYPSTEQYF
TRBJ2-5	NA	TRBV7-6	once	TGTGCCAGCAGCCAACTCGGCACGGAGACCCAGTACTTC	CASSQLGTETQYF
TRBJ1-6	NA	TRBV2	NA	TGTGCCAGCAGTGCCGCCCGGGACAAGCCACCCCTCCACTTT	CASSAARDKPPLHF
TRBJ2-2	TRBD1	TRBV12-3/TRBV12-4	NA	TGTGCCAGCAGTCCCGAACAGGGGTCTGCATACGGGGAGCTGTTTTTT	CASSPEQGSAYGELFF
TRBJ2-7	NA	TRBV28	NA	TGTGCCAGCAGTCTCAGGGTTGAGCAGTACTTC	CASSLRVEQYF
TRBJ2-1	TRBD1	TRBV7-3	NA	TGTGCCAGCAGCGCTCAGGACAGGGGCGATGAGCAGTTCTTC	CASSAQDRGDEQFF
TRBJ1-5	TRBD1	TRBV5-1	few	TGCGCCAGCTGCCAGGGACAGGACCTTCGGCCCCAGCATTTT	CASCQGQDLRPQHF
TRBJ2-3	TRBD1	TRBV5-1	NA	TGCGCCAGCAGCGCGGGACAGGGTTCCCGCACAGATACGCAGTATTTT	CASSAGQGSRTDTQYF
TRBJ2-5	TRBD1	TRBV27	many	TGTGCCAGCAGTTTGACGCCCGGGACAGCCCAAGAGACCCAGTACTTC	CASSLTPGTAQETQYF
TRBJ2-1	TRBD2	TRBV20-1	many	TGCAGTGCTCCTCAAGCGGGGGGGCCGAATGAGCAGTTCTTC	CSAPQAGGPNEQFF
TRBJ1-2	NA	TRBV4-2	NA	TGTGCCAGCAGCCAAGATTGGGCAGGAGATAACTATGGCTACACCTTC	CASSQDWAGDNYGYTF
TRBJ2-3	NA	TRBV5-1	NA	TGCGCCAACAGCTCCCCCCCGTGGGGGGGCAGCACAGATACGCAGTATTTT	CANSSPPWGGSTDTQYF
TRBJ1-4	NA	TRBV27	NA	TGTGCCAGCAGTTTGGAGGGGAGCAAGAGTGAAAAACTGTTTTTT	CASSLEGSKSEKLFF
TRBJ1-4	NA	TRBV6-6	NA	TGTGCCAGCAGTCTGATGTCGGGGATTGGTGAAAAACTGTTTTTT	CASSLMSGIGEKLFF
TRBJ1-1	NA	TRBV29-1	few	TGCAGCGTCTCGGGGTCTTTGAACACTGAAGCTTTCTTT	CSVSGSLNTEAFF
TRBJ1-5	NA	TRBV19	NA	TGTGCCAGTAGTCCCCGGAGTGAACAGCCCCAGCATTTT	CASSPRSEQPQHF
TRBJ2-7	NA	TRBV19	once	TGTGCCACCCGGGGGCCCCCCCGTCTCTACGAGCAGTACTTC	CATRGPPRLYEQYF
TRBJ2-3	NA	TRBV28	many	TGTGCCAGCAGTTTAAGGACTCCAGCAGGGAATACGCAGTATTTT	CASSLRTPAGNTQYF
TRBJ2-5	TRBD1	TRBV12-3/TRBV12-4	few	TGTGCCAGCAGTTTTCTTGGACAGGACCAAGAGACCCAGTACTTC	CASSFLGQDQETQYF
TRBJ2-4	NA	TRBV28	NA	TGTGCCAGCAGCCTCGTGAGGACACTAGCCAAAAACATTCAGTACTTC	CASSLVRTLAKNIQYF
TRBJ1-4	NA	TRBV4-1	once	TGCGCCAGCAGCCAAGTTTTGAGACAGAAAGAAAAACTGTTTTTT	CASSQVLRQKEKLFF
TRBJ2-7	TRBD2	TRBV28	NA	TGTGCCAGCAGTTTTCCTAGCGGGGTGAGCTCCTACGAGCAGTACTTC	CASSFPSGVSSYEQYF
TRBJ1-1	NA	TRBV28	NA	TGTGCCAGCAGTCCTCCCCCGTCGTACACTGAAGCTTTCTTT	CASSPPPSYTEAFF
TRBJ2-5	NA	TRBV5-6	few	TGTGCCAGCAGCGGCCTTGGGGCGTCTGGGCAAGAGACCCAGTACTTC	CASSGLGASGQETQYF
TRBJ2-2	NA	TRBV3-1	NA	TGTGCCAGCAGCCCACCCGGGGACTTGTACACCGGGGAGCTGTTTTTT	CASSPPGDLYTGELFF
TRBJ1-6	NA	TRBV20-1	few	TGCAGTGCTAGAGCCGTGGCAGCGACGAATTCACCCCTCCACTTT	CSARAVAATNSPLHF
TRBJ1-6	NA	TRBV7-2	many	TGTGCCAGCAGCTTAGACGGAAATAATTCACCCCTCCACTTT	CASSLDGNNSPLHF
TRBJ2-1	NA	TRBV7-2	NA	TGTGCCAGCAGCCCAATCGGTCTGGGGAGCAATGAGCAGTTCTTC	CASSPIGLGSNEQFF
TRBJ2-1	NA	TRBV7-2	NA	TGTGCCAGCAGCTTAGGACCTAGCACCTACAATGAGCAGTTCTTC	CASSLGPSTYNEQFF
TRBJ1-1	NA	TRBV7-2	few	TGTGCCAGCAGAGCAAATCTTGAAGCTTTCTTT	CASRANLEAFF
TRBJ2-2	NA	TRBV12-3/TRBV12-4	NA	TGTGCCAGCAGTGTAGCGCCGACCGGGGAGCTGTTTTTT	CASSVAPTGELFF
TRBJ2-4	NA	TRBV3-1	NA	TGTGCCAGCAGCCGGAGCGGGTGCTTGTACTTC	CASSRSGCLYF
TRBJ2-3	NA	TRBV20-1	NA	TGCAGGCCTCATATCCCCACAGATACGCAGTATTTT	CRPHIPTDTQYF
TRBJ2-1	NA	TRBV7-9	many	TGTGCCAGCAGCACGACCGGGACTGTCAATGAGCAGTTCTTC	CASSTTGTVNEQFF
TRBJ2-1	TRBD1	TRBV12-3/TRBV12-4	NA	TGTGCCAGCAGTTCGGACAGGGGATGGGGCTACAATGAGCAGTTCTTC	CASSSDRGWGYNEQFF
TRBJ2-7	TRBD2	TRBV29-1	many	TGCAGCGTTGCACTAGCGGGGACCCCCTACGAGCAGTACTTC	CSVALAGTPYEQYF
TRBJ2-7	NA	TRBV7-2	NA	TGTGCCAGCAGCGCGAGGGCGGACAGCTACGAGCGGTACTTC	CASSARADSYERYF
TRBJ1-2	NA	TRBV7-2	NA	TGTGCCAGCAGACCGACAGGTCCATATGGCTACACCTTC	CASRPTGPYGYTF
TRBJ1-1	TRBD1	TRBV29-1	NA	TGCAGCGGGGGACAGGGTAACACTGAAGCTTTCTTT	CSGGQGNTEAFF
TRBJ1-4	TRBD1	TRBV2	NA	TGTGCCAGCAGTGAAGTGGGACAGGGAGGTTATAATGAAAAACTGTTTTTT	CASSEVGQGGYNEKLFF
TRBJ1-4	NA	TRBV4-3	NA	TGCGCCAGCAGCCACGGGGGATCTAATGAAAAACTGTTTTTT	CASSHGGSNEKLFF
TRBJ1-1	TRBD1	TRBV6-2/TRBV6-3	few	TGTGCCAGCAGTTACAGGGGACAGACGAACACTGAAGCTTTCTTT	CASSYRGQTNTEAFF
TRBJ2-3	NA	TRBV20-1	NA	TGCAGTGCTCAATACAGTGGACAAGATACGCAGTATTTT	CSAQYSGQDTQYF